This paragraph reports one TCR beta chain. Its antigen is not yet known. Base qualities were left out, and no much larger clone turns up one base away. The library was built by means of RT-PCR. The instrument was an Illumina HiSeq 2500. TCRdb applied fastp at Q25 and MiXCR to the public reads, then kept only in-frame beta chains. Rows matching on CDR3 protein sequence are summarized as one entry with the most common DNA and genes. This sample comprises a few hundred thousand distinct CDR3 sequences, less than 15% of them detected only once. Approximately 10% of the sample rests with the top ten. This entry comes from a study of response to subunit inactivated influenza vaccine (dated by TCRdb to 2016 to 2018). For the wider study: To follow how T cells responded to a trivalent subunit inactivated influenza vaccine, the researchers relied on deep quantitative profiling of the T cell receptor repertoire.

Results and caveats for the whole study, not just this receptor: The authors suggested that each seasonal influenza vaccination may recruit only a limited number of new T cells.

This sequence originates from a man aged 50 or older who received an inactivated influenza vaccine. Donor details come from another sample of the same person, matched by shared clones. The sample in question was PBMCs from blood, obtained approximately 12 days after vaccination.

The CDR3 sequence is CSALTTQGLNTEAFF. Read as DNA, the sequence is TGCAGTGCGCTCACCACTCAGGGCTTGAACACTGAAGCTTTCTTT. Recombination joined TRBV20-1 with TRBJ1-1; possibly the D gene is TRBD1, per 5 matching bases. The CDR3 has 15 amino acids, counting the end cysteine and phenylalanine. The kept DNA is CDR3 alone, 45 bases in frame from the first base. Between the V and J ends, shortened by 6 bases and 0 bases respectively, the junction contains 17 bases. CDR1 and CDR2 are read off the germline V gene (reference sequence) as DFQATT and SNEGSKA.